These 4 T cell receptor beta chains were all obtained from the same sample, sequenced in a study of T-cell reconstitution after alpha-beta-depleted transplantation in children. Library preparation (for TCRbeta) was performed with unique molecular identifiers. TCRdb reprocessed the PCR reads via MiXCR and lists one record per CDR3 protein. The sample lists approximately 590,000 distinct CDR3 sequences, about 10% occurring once. Sequencing used PBMCs from the stem cell graft donor, obtained from the stem cell graft. These receptor sequences come from a human donor who donated a stem cell graft to a child with acute myeloid leukemia.

This sequence joins TRBV12-3 or TRBV12-4 and TRBJ2-1, with 8 positions matching TRBD1. The length of the CDR3 is 15 residues. Germline trimming cut 5 bases from V and 4 bases from J; bases unmatched to any gene: 7. In DNA form, the CDR3 reads TGTGCCAGCAGTCCCGGGGACAGGTCTTACAATGAGCAGTTCTTC. As protein: CASSPGDRSYNEQFF.

The rearrangement joins TRBV5-1 to TRBJ2-1; a possible D gene is TRBD1 (6 bases). This CDR3 is built from 14 residues. With 5 bases removed from V and 6 bases from J, the gap between germline ends came to 15 bases. Germline V gene sequence: CDR1 SGHRS, CDR2 YFSETQ. The CDR3 DNA reads TGCGCCAGCAGTACAGGGAGTGGCGGCAATGAGCAGTTCTTC. Amino acid sequence: CASSTGSGGNEQFF.

This chain links TRBV28 with TRBJ1-1; a weak D match, TRBD1 (5 bases). V was cut by 4 bases and J by 4 bases, with 13 bases left in between. Per the germline V gene, CDR1 is MDHEN and CDR2 is SYDVKM. The CDR3 is made up of 14 amino acids. The CDR3 nucleotides read TGTGCCAGCAGTTCCAGGGCGGGGGGCACTGAAGCTTTCTTT. It translates to CASSSRAGGTEAFF.

The rearrangement links TRBV27 to TRBJ2-1, with D possibly called TRBD1 or TRBD2 (6 bases each). V dropped 0 bases and J dropped 12 bases, with 18 bases sitting between them. Germline CDR1 is MNHEY and CDR2 is SMNVEV (reference sequence). The CDR3 consists of 15 residues. The CDR3 DNA sequence: TGTGCCAGCAGTTTATCAGGGGGGCTAGCCCTTTGGCAGTTCTTC. Its protein product is CASSLSGGLALWQFF.